This T cell receptor (beta chain) came from a study of cytomegalovirus exposure and HLA in healthy donors. This clone has only one observation. Germline assignment: CDR1 MNHNS and CDR2 SASEGT. The CDR3 loop spans 14 amino acids. The trim removed 1 base at V and 9 bases at J, leaving 6 bases unmatched. TCRdb's copy holds only in-frame clones and misses some; the assay was immunoSEQ multiplex PCR. This table holds 110,000 or so clones, about 88% found once. The rearrangement joins TRBV6-1 to TRBJ2-1; 7 bases line up with TRBD2. The sample was PBMCs. This receptor was identified in a woman younger than 35 in good health and CMV-seropositive. The CDR3 DNA reads as TGTGCCAGCAGTGAAGTAAGCCCGGGGGGTGAGCAGTTCTTC. It specifies CASSEVSPGGEQFF.